Each of the 9 T cell receptor beta chains below was sequenced from the same sample in a study of beta chain features in type 1 diabetes. Reverse transcription of all isolated RNA meant that expressed TCRB transcripts were sequenced. Clones were sequenced by immunoSEQ multiplex PCR, and TCRdb holds only the in-frame ones, with some missing. This table holds under 400,000 clones, roughly 13% found once. The sequenced material came from naive CD4+ T cells from blood. The source of these receptors is a man younger than 30 in good health.

This clone has a handful of counts. In the same sample, other DNA sequences code for this CDR3. The genes are TRBV30 and TRBJ1-1, with D perhaps matching TRBD1 (6 bases). The CDR3 length is 12 residues. V lost 2 bases and J 3 bases, leaving 7 bases between the germline ends. CDR1 and CDR2 (germline): GTSNPN, SVGIG (reference sequence). The DNA for the CDR3 is TGTGCCTGGAGTCAGGGGTACACTGAAGCTTTCTTT. The encoded protein is CAWSQGYTEAFF.

This clone was picked up a small number of times. The chain links TRBV30 to TRBJ1-2; D unclear. The V end was cut by 1 base, the J end by 3 bases, with 9 bases between. Germline CDR1 and CDR2: GTSNPN and SVGIG (reference sequence). The CDR3 is made up of 13 amino acids. Here the CDR3 reads CAWSERADYGYTF. CDR3 nucleotides: TGTGCCTGGAGTGAGAGGGCCGACTATGGCTACACCTTC.

The rearrangement joins TRBV28 to TRBJ2-7, with TRBD1 as a possible D gene (5 bases). The CDR3 is made up of 12 amino acids. Trimming shortened V by 7 bases and J by 0 bases, and 7 bases separated the two germline ends. The germline CDR1 and CDR2 sequences are MDHEN and SYDVKM. The CDR3 is CASTRASYEQYF. The DNA for the CDR3 is TGTGCCAGCACCAGGGCCTCCTACGAGCAGTACTTC.

This clone turned up a few times. The rearrangement links TRBV29-1 to TRBJ1-1, with TRBD1 matching 7 bases. With 6 bases clipped from V and 1 base from J, the junction kept 5 bases outside the gene matches. Germline CDR1 reads SQVTM; CDR2 reads ANQGSEA. This CDR3 comprises 13 residues. As DNA, the CDR3 is TGCAGCGTGGGACAGAGGGGGAACACTGAAGCTTTCTTT. Residues: CSVGQRGNTEAFF.

The chain is built from TRBV5-4 and TRBJ2-2; 7 nucleotides match TRBD1. The V segment lost 1 base and the J segment 3 bases; nucleotides outside the gene matches: 3. The length of the CDR3 is 15 residues. Germline-derived CDR1 and CDR2 are SGHNT and YYREEE (reference sequence). The CDR3 sequence: CASSLRGQHTGELFF. The CDR3 DNA reads as TGTGCCAGCAGCTTGAGGGGACAGCACACCGGGGAGCTGTTTTTT.

The chain uses TRBV5-4 and TRBJ2-1; 14 nucleotides line up with TRBD2. The CDR3 length is 18 residues. Germline-derived CDR1 and CDR2 are SGHNT and YYREEE (reference sequence). V dropped 3 bases and J dropped 5; count of bases not matched to a gene: 10. The CDR3 sequence: CASSSGTSGRGVHNEQFF. The CDR3 nucleotides read TGTGCCAGCAGCTCCGGGACTAGCGGGAGAGGGGTACACAATGAGCAGTTCTTC.

The J gene is TRBJ1-5, the V gene TRBV10-3; the D gene is possibly TRBD1 (5 bases). The V gene lost 0 bases and the J gene lost 6 bases, with 15 bases spanning the gap. The length of the CDR3 is 16 residues. CDR1 ENHRY and CDR2 SYGVKD come from the germline V gene. CDR3 sequence reads: CAISESIIGVGQPQHF. CDR3 DNA sequence: TGTGCCATCAGTGAGTCGATAATAGGGGTTGGTCAGCCCCAGCATTTT.

The chain uses TRBV7-2 and TRBJ2-5; 7 bases agree with TRBD2. This CDR3 has 16 residues. The germline CDR1 and CDR2 sequences are SGHTA and FQGNSA. J gave up 5 bases and V 1 base, and 10 bases lay outside the gene matches. DNA for the CDR3: TGTGCCAGCAGCTTAGGGGTCGGGGGAGCGGGGGAGACCCAGTACTTC. Its protein is CASSLGVGGAGETQYF. The full variable domain, completed using reference TRBV7-2 and TRBJ2-5, is GAGVSQSPSNKVTEKGKDVELRCDPISGHTALYWYRQSLGQGLEFLIYFQGNSAPDKSGLPSDRFSAERTGGSVSTLTIQRTQQEDSAVYLCASSLGVGGAGETQYFGPGTRLLVL.

The V call is TRBV5-4, the J call TRBJ2-2, with D perhaps TRBD1 (6 bases). Germline CDR1 SGHNT, CDR2 YYREEE (reference sequence). The CDR3 runs to 15 residues. The V end lost 4 bases, the J end lost 3 bases, and 13 bases lay between the germline ends. This chain's CDR3 is CASSGQLGYTGELFF. For the CDR3, the DNA is TGTGCCAGCAGCGGACAGTTGGGATACACCGGGGAGCTGTTTTTT.